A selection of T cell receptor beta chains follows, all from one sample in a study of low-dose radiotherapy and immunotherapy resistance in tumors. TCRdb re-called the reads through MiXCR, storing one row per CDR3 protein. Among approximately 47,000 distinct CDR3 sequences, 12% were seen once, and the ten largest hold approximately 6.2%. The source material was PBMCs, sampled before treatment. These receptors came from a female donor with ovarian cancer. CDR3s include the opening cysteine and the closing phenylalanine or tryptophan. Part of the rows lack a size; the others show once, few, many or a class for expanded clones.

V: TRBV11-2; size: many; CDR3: CASRGQGRYNEQFF
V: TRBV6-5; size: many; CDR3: CASRGAGFGANVLTF
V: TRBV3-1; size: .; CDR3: CASWLAGGPYNEQFF
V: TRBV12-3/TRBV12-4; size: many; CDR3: CASSLSGTASYEQYF
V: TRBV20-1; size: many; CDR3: CSARGPATGSTDTQYF
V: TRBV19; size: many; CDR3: CASRAEGLSDTQYF
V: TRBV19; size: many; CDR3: CASSRTGGVYEQYF
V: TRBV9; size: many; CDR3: CASSAGGGGSSYQETQYF
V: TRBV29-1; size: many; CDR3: CSVGDTYTF
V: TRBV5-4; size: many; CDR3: CASSTTGSYEQYF
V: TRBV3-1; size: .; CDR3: CASSRPTGETETQYF
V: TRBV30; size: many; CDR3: CASRAGFSYNEQFF
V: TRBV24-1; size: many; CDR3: CATSDWVSEVQETQYF
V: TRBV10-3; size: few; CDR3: CAISAGTQNTGELFF
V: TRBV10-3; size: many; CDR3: CAISEPLAGGDEQYF